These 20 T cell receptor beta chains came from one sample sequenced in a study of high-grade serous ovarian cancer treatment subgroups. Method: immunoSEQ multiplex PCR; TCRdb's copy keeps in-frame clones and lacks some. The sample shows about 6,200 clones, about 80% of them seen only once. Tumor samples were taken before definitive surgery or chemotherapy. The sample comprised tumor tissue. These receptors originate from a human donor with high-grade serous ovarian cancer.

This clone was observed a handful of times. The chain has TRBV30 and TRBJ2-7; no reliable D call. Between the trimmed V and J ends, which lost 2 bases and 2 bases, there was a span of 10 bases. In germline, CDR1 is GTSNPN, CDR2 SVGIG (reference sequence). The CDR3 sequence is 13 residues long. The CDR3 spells CAWSPLDPYEQYF. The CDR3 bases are TGTGCCTGGAGTCCCCTGGACCCCTACGAGCAGTACTTC.

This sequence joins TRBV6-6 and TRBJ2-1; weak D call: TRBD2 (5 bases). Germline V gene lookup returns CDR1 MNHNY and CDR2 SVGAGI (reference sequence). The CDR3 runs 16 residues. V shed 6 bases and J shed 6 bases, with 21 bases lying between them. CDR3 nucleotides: TGTGCCAGCAGCTGGGATCGAGCGGTCCCAGGCAATGAGCAGTTCTTC. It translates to CASSWDRAVPGNEQFF.

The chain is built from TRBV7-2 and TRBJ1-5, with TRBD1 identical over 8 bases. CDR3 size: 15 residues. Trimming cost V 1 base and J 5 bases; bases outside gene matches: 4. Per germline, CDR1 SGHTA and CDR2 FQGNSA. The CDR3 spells CASSLEGTGYQPQHF. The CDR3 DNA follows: TGTGCCAGCAGCTTAGAGGGGACAGGCTATCAGCCCCAGCATTTT.

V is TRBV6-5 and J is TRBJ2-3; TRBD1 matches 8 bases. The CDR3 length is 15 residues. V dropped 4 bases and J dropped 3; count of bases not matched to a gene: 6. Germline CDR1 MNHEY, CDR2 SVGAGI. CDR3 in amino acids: CASSSSGQETDTQYF. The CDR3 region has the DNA TGTGCCAGCAGTTCCTCGGGACAGGAAACAGATACGCAGTATTTT.

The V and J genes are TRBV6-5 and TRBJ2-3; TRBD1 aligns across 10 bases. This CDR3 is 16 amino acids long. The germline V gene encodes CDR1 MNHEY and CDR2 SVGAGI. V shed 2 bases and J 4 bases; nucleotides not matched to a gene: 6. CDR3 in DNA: TGTGCCAGCAGTTACGCCGTTGGACAGGGGGCAGATACGCAGTATTTT. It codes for CASSYAVGQGADTQYF.

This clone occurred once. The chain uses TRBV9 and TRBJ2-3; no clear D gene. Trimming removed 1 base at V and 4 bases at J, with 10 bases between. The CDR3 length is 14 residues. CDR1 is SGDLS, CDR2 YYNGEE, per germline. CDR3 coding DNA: TGTGCCAGCAGCGTAAGGGTAACAGCAGATACGCAGTATTTT. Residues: CASSVRVTADTQYF.

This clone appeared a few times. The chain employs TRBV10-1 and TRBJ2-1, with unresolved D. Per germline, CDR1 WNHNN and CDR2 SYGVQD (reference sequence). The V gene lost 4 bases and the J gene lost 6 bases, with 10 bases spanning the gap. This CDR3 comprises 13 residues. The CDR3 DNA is TGCGCCAGCAGTGTGACATACAGCAATGAGCAGTTCTTC. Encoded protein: CASSVTYSNEQFF.

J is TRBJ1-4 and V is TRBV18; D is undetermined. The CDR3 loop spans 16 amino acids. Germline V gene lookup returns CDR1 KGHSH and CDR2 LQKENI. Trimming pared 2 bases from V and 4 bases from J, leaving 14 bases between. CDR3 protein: CASSPASDGFNEKLFF. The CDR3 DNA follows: TGTGCCAGCTCACCAGCCTCGGACGGATTTAATGAAAAACTGTTTTTT.

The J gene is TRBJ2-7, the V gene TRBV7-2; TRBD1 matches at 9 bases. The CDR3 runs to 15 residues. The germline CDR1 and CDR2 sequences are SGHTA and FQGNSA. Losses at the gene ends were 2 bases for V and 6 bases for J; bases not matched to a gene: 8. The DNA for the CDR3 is TGTGCCAGCAGCTTAATTGGGGACAGGGTGTTCGAGCAGTACTTC. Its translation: CASSLIGDRVFEQYF.

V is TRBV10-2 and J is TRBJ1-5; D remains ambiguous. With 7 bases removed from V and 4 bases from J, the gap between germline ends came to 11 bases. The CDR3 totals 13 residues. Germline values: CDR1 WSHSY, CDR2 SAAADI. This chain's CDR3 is CASKSTENQPQHF. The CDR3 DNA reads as TGCGCCAGCAAGTCCACAGAAAATCAGCCCCAGCATTTT.

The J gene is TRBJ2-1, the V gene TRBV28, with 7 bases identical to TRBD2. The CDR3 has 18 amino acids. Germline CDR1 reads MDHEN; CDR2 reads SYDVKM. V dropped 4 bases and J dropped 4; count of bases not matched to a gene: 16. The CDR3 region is CASSYPASGGQRYNEQFF. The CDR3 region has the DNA TGTGCCAGCAGTTATCCTGCTAGCGGAGGGCAAAGATACAATGAGCAGTTCTTC.

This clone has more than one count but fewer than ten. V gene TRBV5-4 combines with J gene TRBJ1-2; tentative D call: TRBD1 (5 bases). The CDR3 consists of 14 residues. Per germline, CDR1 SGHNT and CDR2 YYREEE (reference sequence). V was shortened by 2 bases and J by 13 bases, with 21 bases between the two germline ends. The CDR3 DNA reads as TGTGCCAGCAGCTTCCCACCAGGGAGGTCCGAGGCCACCTTC. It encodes CASSFPPGRSEATF.

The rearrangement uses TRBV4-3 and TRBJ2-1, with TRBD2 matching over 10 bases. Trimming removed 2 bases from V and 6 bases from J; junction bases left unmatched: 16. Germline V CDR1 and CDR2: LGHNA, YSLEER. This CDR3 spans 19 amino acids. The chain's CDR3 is CASSQQGGGSGGGRNEQFF. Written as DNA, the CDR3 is TGCGCCAGCAGCCAACAAGGGGGCGGCAGCGGGGGGGGTCGCAATGAGCAGTTCTTC.

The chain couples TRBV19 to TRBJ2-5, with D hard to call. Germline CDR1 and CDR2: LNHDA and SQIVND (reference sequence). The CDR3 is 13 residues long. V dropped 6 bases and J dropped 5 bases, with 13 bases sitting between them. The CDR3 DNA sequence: TGTGCCAGTAGGAGCAGGCCCCTGGAGACCCAGTACTTC. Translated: CASRSRPLETQYF.

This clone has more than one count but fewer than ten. CDR3 DNA: TGCGCCAGCAGCCCGGGCAGGACCTCCTACGAGCAGTACTTC. It translates to CASSPGRTSYEQYF. The rearrangement joins TRBV4-1 to TRBJ2-7; D ambiguous. The CDR3 loop spans 14 amino acids. Between the trimmed V and J ends, which lost 4 bases and 0 bases, there was a span of 10 bases. Germline V gives CDR1 MGHRA, CDR2 YSYEKL.

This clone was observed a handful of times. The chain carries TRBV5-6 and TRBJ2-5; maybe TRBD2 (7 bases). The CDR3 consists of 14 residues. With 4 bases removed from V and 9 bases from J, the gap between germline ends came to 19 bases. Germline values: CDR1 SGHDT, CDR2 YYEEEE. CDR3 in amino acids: CASSPGDTRGAQYF. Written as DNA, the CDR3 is TGTGCCAGCAGCCCCGGGGACACTCGGGGGGCCCAGTACTTC.

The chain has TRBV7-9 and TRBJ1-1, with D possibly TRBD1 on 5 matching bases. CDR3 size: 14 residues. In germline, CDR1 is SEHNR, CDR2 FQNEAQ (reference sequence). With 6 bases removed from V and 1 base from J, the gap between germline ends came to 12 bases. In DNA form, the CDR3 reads TGTGCCAGCAGTCCCAAAAGGGGGAACACTGAAGCTTTCTTT. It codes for CASSPKRGNTEAFF.

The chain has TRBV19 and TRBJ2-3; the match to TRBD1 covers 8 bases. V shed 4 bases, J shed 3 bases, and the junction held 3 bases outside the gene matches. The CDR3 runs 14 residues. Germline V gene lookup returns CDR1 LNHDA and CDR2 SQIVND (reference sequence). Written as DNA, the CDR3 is TGTGCCAGTAGTACCACAGGGGGTACAGATACGCAGTATTTT. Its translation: CASSTTGGTDTQYF.

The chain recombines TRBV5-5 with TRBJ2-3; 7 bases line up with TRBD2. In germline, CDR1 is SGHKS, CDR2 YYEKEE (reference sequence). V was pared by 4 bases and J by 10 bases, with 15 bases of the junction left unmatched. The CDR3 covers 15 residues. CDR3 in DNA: TGTGCCAGCAGCCGGCGGGCGGGGCCCGCGGGAGCGCAGTATTTT. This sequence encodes CASSRRAGPAGAQYF.

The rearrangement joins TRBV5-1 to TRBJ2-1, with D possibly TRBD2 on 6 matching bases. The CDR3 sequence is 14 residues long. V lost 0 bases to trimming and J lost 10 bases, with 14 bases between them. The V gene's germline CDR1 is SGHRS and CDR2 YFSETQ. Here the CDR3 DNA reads TGCGCCAGCAGCTTGGGGCTGCGGGGCGGGGAGCAGTTCTTC. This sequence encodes CASSLGLRGGEQFF.